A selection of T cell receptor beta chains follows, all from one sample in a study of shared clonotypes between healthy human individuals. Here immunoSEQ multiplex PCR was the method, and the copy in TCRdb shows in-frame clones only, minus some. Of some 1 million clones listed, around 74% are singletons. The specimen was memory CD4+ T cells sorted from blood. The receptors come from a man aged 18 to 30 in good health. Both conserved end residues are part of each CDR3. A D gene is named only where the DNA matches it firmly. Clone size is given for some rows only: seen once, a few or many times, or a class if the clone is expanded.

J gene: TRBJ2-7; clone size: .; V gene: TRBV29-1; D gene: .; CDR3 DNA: TGCAGCGTTGAAGCCCTAGGCTCCTACGAGCAGTACTTC; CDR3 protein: CSVEALGSYEQYF
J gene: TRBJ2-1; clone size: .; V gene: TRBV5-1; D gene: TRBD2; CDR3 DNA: TGCGCCAGCAGCTTGGAAGGGACTAGGTTTAATGAGCAGTTCTTC; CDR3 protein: CASSLEGTRFNEQFF
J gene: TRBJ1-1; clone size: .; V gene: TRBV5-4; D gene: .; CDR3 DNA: TGTGCCAGCAGCTTGGTGGAGGGACGGACTGAAGCTTTCTTT; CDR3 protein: CASSLVEGRTEAFF
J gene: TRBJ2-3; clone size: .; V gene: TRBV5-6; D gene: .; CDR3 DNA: TGTGCCAGCAGCCTGGGGAGGGGGTCCGATACGCAGTATTTT; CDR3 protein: CASSLGRGSDTQYF
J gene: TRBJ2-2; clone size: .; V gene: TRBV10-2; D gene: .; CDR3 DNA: TGCGCCAGCAGAGGCAGGGTAAACACCGGGGAGCTGTTTTTT; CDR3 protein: CASRGRVNTGELFF
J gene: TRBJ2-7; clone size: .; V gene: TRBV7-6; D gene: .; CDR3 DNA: TGTGCCAGCAGCTCGCTGGGTGGGCGGGGGCCTACTACCTACGAGCAGTACTTC; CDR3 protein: CASSSLGGRGPTTYEQYF
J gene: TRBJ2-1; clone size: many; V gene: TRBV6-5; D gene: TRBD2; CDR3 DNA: TGTGCCAGCAGTTCACCGGGACTAGCAATATTTGAGCAGTTCTTC; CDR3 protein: CASSSPGLAIFEQFF
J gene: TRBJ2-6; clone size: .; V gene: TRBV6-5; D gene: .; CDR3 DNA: TGTGCCAGCAGCCTATCTGGGGCCAACGTCCTGACTTTC; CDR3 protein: CASSLSGANVLTF
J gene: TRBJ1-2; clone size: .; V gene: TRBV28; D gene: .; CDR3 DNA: TGTGCCAGCAGTTTTGATAGCTTTGGGGGCTACACCTTC; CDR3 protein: CASSFDSFGGYTF
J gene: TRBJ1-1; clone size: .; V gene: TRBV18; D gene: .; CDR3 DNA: TGTGCCAGCTCACTCTACGGGACGGGGGCGAACACTGAAGCTTTCTTT; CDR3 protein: CASSLYGTGANTEAFF
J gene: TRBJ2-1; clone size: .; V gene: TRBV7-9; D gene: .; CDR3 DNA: TGTGCCAGCAGTATTACGGGGTCCCCTGACAATGAGCAGTTCTTC; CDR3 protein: CASSITGSPDNEQFF
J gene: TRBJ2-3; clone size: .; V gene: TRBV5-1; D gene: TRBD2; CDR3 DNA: TGCGCCAGCAGCCTCCTAGCGGGGGCTAGCACAGATACGCAGTATTTT; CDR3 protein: CASSLLAGASTDTQYF
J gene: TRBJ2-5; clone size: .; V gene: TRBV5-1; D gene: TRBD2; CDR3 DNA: TGCGCCAGCAGGGAGGGCCCGACTAGCAGTGAGACCCAGTACTTC; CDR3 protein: CASREGPTSSETQYF
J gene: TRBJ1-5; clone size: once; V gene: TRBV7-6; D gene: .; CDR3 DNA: TGTGCCAGCAGCCCGGGTACCGATCAGCCCCAGCATTTT; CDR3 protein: CASSPGTDQPQHF
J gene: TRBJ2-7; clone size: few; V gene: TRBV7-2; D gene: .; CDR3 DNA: TGTGCCAGCACCTCAGAGGCCCGCTACGAGCAGTACTTC; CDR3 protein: CASTSEARYEQYF
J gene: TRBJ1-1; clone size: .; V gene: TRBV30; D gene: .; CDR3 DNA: TGTGCCTGTAAGATGAACACTGAAGCTTTCTTT; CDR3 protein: CACKMNTEAFF
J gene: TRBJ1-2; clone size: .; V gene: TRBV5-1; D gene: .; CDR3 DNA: TGCGCCAGCAGCGATGACAGGAGCTATGGCTACACCTTC; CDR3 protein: CASSDDRSYGYTF
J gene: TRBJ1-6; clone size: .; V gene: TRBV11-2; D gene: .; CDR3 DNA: TGTGCCAGCAGCTTACCCTATTCACCCCTCCACTTT; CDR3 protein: CASSLPYSPLHF
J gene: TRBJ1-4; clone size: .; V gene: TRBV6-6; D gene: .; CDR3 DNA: TGTGCCAGCAGTTCGACTTCTACTAATGAAAAACTGTTTTTT; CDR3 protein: CASSSTSTNEKLFF
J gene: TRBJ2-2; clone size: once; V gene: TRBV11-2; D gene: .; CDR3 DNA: TGTGCCAGCAGTGTGAGGGCCGAGCTGTTTTTT; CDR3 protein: CASSVRAELFF
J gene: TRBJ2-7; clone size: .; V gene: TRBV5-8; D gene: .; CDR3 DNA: TGTGCCAGCAGCTTGCCCGCGGCGTCCTACGAGCAGTACTTC; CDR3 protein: CASSLPAASYEQYF
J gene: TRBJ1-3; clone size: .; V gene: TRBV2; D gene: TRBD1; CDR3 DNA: TGTGCCAGCAGTGCCTCCAGGGGGCTGGGAAACACCATATATTTT; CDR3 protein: CASSASRGLGNTIYF
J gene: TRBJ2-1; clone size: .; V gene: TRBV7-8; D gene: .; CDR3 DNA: TGTGCCAGCAGCCAGAGTGGTGTGGGTTTGGGGGAGCAGTTCTTC; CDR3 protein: CASSQSGVGLGEQFF
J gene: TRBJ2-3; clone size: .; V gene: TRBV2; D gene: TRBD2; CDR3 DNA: TGTGCCAGCAGTCCTTCGGGACTAGCGGCTACAGATACGCAGTATTTT; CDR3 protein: CASSPSGLAATDTQYF
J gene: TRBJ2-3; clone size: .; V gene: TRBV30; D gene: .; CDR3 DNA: TGTGCCTGGTGTCGACAGACAGGCTCTAGCACAGATACGCAGTATTTT; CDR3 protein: CAWCRQTGSSTDTQYF
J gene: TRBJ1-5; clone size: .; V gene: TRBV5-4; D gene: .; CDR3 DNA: TGTGCCAGCAGCTTGGCACAGGAGCTGCCAGTGTTCCAGCATTTT; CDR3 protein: CASSLAQELPVFQHF
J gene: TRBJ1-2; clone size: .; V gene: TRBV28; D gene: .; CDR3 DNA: TGTGCCAGCAGTTTAAGGGGCTGGAATGGCTACACCTTC; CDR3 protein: CASSLRGWNGYTF
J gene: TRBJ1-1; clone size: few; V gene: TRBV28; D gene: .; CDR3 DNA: TGTGCCAGCAGTTTCTCGGAGCCTCTGGAAGCTTTCTTT; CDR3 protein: CASSFSEPLEAFF
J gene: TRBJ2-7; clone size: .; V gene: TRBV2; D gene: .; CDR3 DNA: .; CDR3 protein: CASSSSGGTYEQYF
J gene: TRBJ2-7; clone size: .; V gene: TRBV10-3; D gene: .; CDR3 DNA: TGTGCCATCAGTGAATCCCCTGGCTCCTACGAGCAGTACTTC; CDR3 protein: CAISESPGSYEQYF
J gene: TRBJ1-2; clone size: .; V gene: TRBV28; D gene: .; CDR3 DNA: TGTGCCAGCACCCCGAGTAGGTCTAACTATGGCTACACCTTC; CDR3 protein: CASTPSRSNYGYTF
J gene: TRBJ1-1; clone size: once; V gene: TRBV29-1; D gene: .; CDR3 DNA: TGCAGCGTTTATCTGGCGTTGAACACTGAAGCTTTCTTT; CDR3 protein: CSVYLALNTEAFF
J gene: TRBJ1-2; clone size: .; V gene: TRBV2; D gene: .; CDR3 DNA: TGTGCCAGCGGAGGCAGGGAAGGTGGCTACACCTTC; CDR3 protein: CASGGREGGYTF
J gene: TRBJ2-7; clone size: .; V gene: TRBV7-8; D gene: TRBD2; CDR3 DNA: TGTGCCAGCAGCTTAGGGGTTGGCCAGGGGACTAGAGAGCAGTACTTC; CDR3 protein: CASSLGVGQGTREQYF
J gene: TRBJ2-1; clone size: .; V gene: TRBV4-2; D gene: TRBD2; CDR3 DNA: TGTGCCAGCAGCCAAGTCATAGGACTAGCGGGGGGGCCGGGGAATGAGCAGTTCTTC; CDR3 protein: CASSQVIGLAGGPGNEQFF
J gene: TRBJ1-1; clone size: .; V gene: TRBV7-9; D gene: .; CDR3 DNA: TGTGCCAGCAGACTCCCCGGCGGGGGGACCACTGAAGCTTTCTTT; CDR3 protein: CASRLPGGGTTEAFF
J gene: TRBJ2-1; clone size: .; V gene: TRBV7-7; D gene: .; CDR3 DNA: TGTGCTAGCAGCTTAGGGTCGGCTCCGAACAATGAGCAGTTCTTC; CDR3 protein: CASSLGSAPNNEQFF
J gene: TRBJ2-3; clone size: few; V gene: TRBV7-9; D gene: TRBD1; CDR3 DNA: TGTGCCAGCAGCGGCAGGACAGGGACTAGCACAGATACGCAGTATTTT; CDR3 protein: CASSGRTGTSTDTQYF
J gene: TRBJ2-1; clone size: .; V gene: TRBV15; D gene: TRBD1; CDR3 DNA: TGTGCCACCAGCAGAATAGACAGGGGGAGGAATGAGCAGTTCTTC; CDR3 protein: CATSRIDRGRNEQFF
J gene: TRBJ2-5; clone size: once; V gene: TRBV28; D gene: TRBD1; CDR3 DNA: TGTGCCAGCAAGACAGGGGGCCGGGAGACCCAGTACTTC; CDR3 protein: CASKTGGRETQYF
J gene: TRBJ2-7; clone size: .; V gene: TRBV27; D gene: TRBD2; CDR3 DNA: TGTGCCAGCATGATCGGGACTAGCGGGCTGAACGAGCAGTACTTC; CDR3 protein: CASMIGTSGLNEQYF
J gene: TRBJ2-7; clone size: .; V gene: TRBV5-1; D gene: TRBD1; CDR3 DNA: TGCGCCAGCAGCTCTCGGACAGGGGGTGTCGACGAGCAGTACTTC; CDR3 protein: CASSSRTGGVDEQYF
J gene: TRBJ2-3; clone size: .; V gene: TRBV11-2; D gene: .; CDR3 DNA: TGTGCCAGCAGCTTAGTAAGGTACACAGATACGCAGTATTTT; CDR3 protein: CASSLVRYTDTQYF
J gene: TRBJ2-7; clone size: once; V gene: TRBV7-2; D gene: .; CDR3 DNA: TGTGCCAGCAGCCAACCAAAGACTATAAACTCCTACGAGCAGTACTTC; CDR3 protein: CASSQPKTINSYEQYF
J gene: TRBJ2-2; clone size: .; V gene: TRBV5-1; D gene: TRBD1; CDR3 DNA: TGCGCCAGCTCTAGGACAGGGTCCACCGGGGAGCTGTTTTTT; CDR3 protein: CASSRTGSTGELFF
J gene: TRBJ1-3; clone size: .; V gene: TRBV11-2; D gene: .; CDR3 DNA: TGTGCCAGCAGCCGTGGGGATCACTCCCCAGACACCATATATTTT; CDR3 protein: CASSRGDHSPDTIYF
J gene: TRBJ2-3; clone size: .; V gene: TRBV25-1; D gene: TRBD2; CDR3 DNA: TGTGCCAGCAGTCCGGGGGGATCCACAGATACGCAGTATTTT; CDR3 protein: CASSPGGSTDTQYF
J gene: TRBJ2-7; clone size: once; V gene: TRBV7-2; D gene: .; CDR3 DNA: TGTGCCAGCAGCCCCCCTAGCTTGGACTACGAGCAGTACTTC; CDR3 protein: CASSPPSLDYEQYF
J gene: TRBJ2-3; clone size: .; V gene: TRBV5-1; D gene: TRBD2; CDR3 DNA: TGCGCCAGCAGCTCCATTGGAGGGACTAGCGGGAGTGAGGGAGATACGCAGTATTTT; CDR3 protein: CASSSIGGTSGSEGDTQYF
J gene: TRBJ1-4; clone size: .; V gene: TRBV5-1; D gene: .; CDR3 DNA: TGCGCCAGCAGCTTGGAGGGTGGAGCAACTAATGAAAAACTGTTTTTT; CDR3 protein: CASSLEGGATNEKLFF
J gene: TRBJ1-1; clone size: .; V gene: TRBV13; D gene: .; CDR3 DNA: TGTGCCAGCAGCCTAGGACACACTGTCACTGAAGCTTTCTTT; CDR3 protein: CASSLGHTVTEAFF
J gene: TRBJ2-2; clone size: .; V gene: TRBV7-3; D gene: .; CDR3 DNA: TGTGCCAGCAGCTTAACTGGGGGGCCGAACACCGGGGAGCTGTTTTTT; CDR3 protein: CASSLTGGPNTGELFF
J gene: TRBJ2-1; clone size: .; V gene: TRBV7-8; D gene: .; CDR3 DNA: TGTGCCAGCAGCACACACGGGAGTAATGAGCAGTTCTTC; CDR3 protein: CASSTHGSNEQFF
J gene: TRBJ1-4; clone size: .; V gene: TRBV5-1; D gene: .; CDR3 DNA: TGCGCCAGCAGCGGCCGCGGGGGTGATGAAAAACTGTTTTTT; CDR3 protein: CASSGRGGDEKLFF
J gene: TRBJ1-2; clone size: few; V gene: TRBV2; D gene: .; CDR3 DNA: TGTGCCAGCAGTCAAAGAATGGGGGTCCGGAACTATGGCTACACCTTC; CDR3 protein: CASSQRMGVRNYGYTF